The entry below gives a single T cell receptor (beta chain) sequence along with its context. The sample originates from a study of cytomegalovirus exposure and HLA in healthy donors. PCR was performed using 60 Vbeta and 13 Jbeta primers. Assay used: immunoSEQ multiplex PCR; TCRdb lists only in-frame clones, some missing. The sample lists approximately 170,000 clones, approximately 71% occurring once. This CDR3 has 15 residues. Germline V gene data show CDR1 as SEHNR and CDR2 as FQNEAQ (reference sequence). V lost 5 bases, J lost 3 bases, and 14 bases lay in between. The sequenced sample was PBMCs. The sequence was obtained from a woman under 30 in good health and CMV-seropositive. This chain joins TRBV7-9 and TRBJ2-1; weak D call: TRBD1 (7 bases). The CDR3 reads CASSLNRGGYNEQFF. CDR3 DNA sequence: TGTGCCAGCAGCCTAAACAGGGGAGGCTACAATGAGCAGTTCTTC. The entire variable domain, with the rest obtained from reference TRBV7-9 and TRBJ2-1, is as follows: DTGVSQNPRHKITKRGQNVTFRCDPISEHNRLYWYRQTLGQGPEFLTYFQNEAQLEKSRLLSDRFSAERPKGSFSTLEIQRTEQGDSAMYLCASSLNRGGYNEQFFGPGTRLTVL.